This record covers a single TCR beta chain. This clone was seen once. This receptor's antigen is unknown. No base-level quality is on record; no much larger clone is a single base apart. Participants were included only if at least one PBMC sample before ART initiation and at least two post-ART samples were available. All participants with HIV were treated in the United States of America. Before DNA extraction, cryopreserved samples containing roughly 0.85-11 million PBMC were thawed and washed. At the time of the earliest PBMC sample for each participant with HIV, ages ranged from roughly 20 to 60 years. PBMC samples were contributed by each participant from 1-4 timepoints before ART initiation and 2-8 timepoints after ART initiation, with a median of 7 samples. Serial HIV viral load, CD4+ T-cell count, ART history and demographic data were obtained for every participant. Genomic DNA was extracted from unsorted PBMC with a Qiagen kit on a QIAcube, processed in batches of 12 samples.

The immunoSEQ hsTCRB v3.0 assay was used at survey level resolution to sequence the TRB variable region. TRB sequencing targeted a depth of about 40,000-55,000 T-cell genomes per sample. Pooled TRB libraries were sequenced on an Illumina MiSeq with a v3 150-cycle kit. For the original study's pipeline: Repertoire analysis was run in R within a reproducible Nextflow workflow that covered QC, data transformation and analysis. LymphoSeq2, an R package for exploring AIRR-Seq data, was used to implement the custom analyses. A few samples yielding fewer than 5000 total TRB sequences were excluded, leaving about 190 analyzed HIV repertoires. Of the 188 retained HIV repertoires, approximately 57 were collected before and more than 120 after ART initiation. Each repertoire was downsampled to 5000 TRB nucleotide sequences, and summary statistics were averaged across 100 downsampling iterations. The analysis kept only TRB sequences whose CDR3 regions were at least seven amino acids long. Diversity was assessed using a clonality score derived from Shannon entropy and using the Gini coefficient. Repertoire networks linked the top 5000 CDR3 amino acid sequences whenever two sequences differed by an edit distance of one. For TRB CDR3 amino acid sequences, antigen specificity groups and MHC restriction were predicted with GLIPH2. CDR3 amino acid sequences were matched against VDJdb and McPAS-TCR to flag known CMV, EBV, HIV or tissue antigen associations. Pre-ART, post-ART and control groups were compared with Wilcoxon signed-rank tests and Holm-Bonferroni correction. This is the immuneACCESS table as TCRdb keeps it, with only in-frame sequences that have V and J called. A part of the clones is gone; compared with another copy, unresolved V genes explain less than half, and the rest is unexplained. Clonal size and the V and J genes are those of that table, whereas D and trimming came from the DNA. This sample holds tens of thousands of clones; less than 85% were observed only once. Roughly a sixth of the sample is in the top ten clones.

The data stem from a study of long-term antiretroviral therapy in people with HIV (dated by TCRdb to between 2021 and 2023). For the wider study: The earliest samples were collected approximately a decade before the 2015 WHO recommendation for immediate ART, a period when ART was typically delayed until CD4 counts fell. No cross-contamination during QIAcube processing turned up in test extractions that ran a monoclonal T-cell line alongside approximately 35 polyclonal samples. About 40% of the 30 participants with HIV were female. This retrospective serial study examined whether starting ART and sustained HIV suppression were associated with changes in the composition and diversity of the TRB repertoire in peripheral blood. A total of 150 to 200 cryopreserved PBMC samples came from a few dozen adults with confirmed HIV infection and were collected serially over a mean of about six years (range 1-12). Study-level results and caveats: Narrower CDR3 length ranges were observed in HIV repertoires than in controls, and an antigen-experienced repertoire with only a slight naive shift after ART was suggested by the network structure. Expanded TRB clones identified before ART initiation dominated the repertoire at all time points, although this dominance fluctuated and declined in many PLHIV after ART. Samples dated from the mid-2000s to the late 2010s, and the ART regimens used may be less effective than current ones. Since PBMC availability was limited, sequencing covered only the TCR beta chain, with no alpha chain pairing. Inferences about post-ART repertoire changes were limited because no data were available on ART adherence, viral resistance or therapy changes. A significant increase in TRB diversity was found to be associated with ART initiation, although TRB diversity was observed to remain significantly below that of transplant donor controls even after long-term ART. Unsorted PBMC were profiled instead of sorted CD4+ and CD8+ T cells because pre-ART samples had limited cell numbers.

Taken from cysteine to phenylalanine, the CDR3 has 13 residues. Only CDR3 DNA remains: 39 bases, in frame from the first base. Trimmed from V: 4 bases; trimmed from J: 7 bases; junction bases lacking a gene match: 7. From a lookup of the germline V gene, CDR1 and CDR2 are SGDLS and YYNGEE. This chain is built from TRBV9 and TRBJ1-2; 7 central bases correspond to TRBD1. This specimen was unsorted PBMCs, taken 0.5 years before starting antiretroviral therapy. The TCR comes from a man between 40 and 49 years old with HIV. The bases read TGTGCCAGCAGCCCTTCGACAGGGAGTGGCTACACCTTC. Its coded protein is CASSPSTGSGYTF.